The clone carrying this T cell receptor beta chain was found many times. The data are from a study of T cell repertoires in cytomegalovirus infection. The CDR3 runs 14 residues. Deletions cut 0 bases from V and 1 base from J, with 7 bases between. Germline CDR1 is SGHRS and CDR2 is YFSETQ. MiXCR was run by TCRdb on the reads, yielding one entry per CDR3 protein. The top ten hold 3.5% to 6% of the sample, which has fewer than 80,000 distinct CDR3 sequences, 3.7% seen once. This clonotype was obtained from a human donor in good health (CMV status not recorded). Some clones in this sample may be carry-over from other donors' samples. The rearrangement links TRBV5-1 to TRBJ1-1; D is undetermined. The source material was PBMCs. CDR3 in DNA: TGCGCCAGCAGCTTGGAACTCCGGAACACTGAAGCTTTCTTT. Translating gives CASSLELRNTEAFF.